This note documents a single TCR beta chain sequence. The record originates from a study of control samples from healthy donors and cancer patients. TCRdb's copy holds only in-frame clones and misses some; the assay was immunoSEQ multiplex PCR. This table holds 29,000 or so clones, around nine tenths found once. Germline CDR1 and CDR2: MNHEY and SVGEGT. The germline V and J ends were trimmed by 3 bases and 11 bases, with 20 bases remaining between them. The CDR3 covers 15 residues. Sequencing used formalin-fixed, paraffin-embedded tissue. This receptor was taken from a female donor with melanoma. The chain couples TRBV6-2 or TRBV6-3 to TRBJ1-5, with D possibly TRBD1 on 5 matching bases. The CDR3 DNA sequence: TGTGCCAGCAGTTATCGGATAGAGGCCCAGGGAGCCCAGCATTTT. Translating it yields CASSYRIEAQGAQHF.